This T cell receptor beta chain stems from a study of early T cells in non-severe SARS-CoV-2 infection (dated by TCRdb to about 2021). Background for the entire study: Because TCR sequencing was done on bulk RNA from unsorted whole blood, the alpha and beta chains could not be paired.

Set within a cohort of healthcare workers in London, UK, this nested case-control study involved weekly PCR testing of nasopharyngeal swabs along with blood sampling. Between 23 and 31 March 2020, the week of the UK lockdown, healthcare workers were enrolled and then followed up weekly for as long as 16 weeks. The library was produced with 5' RACE. The run used a NextSeq 500. Unique molecular identifiers were attached to individual cDNA molecules in the TCR library protocol so that sequencing error and PCR bias could be corrected. Both TCR alpha and beta chains were sequenced, and tight co-correlation was observed between alpha and beta sequence abundances in each sample. Under the source paper's analysis protocol: Decombinator V4 was used to perform V gene, J gene and CDR3 annotation of TCR sequences. Expanded TCRs were defined as changing significantly between any two time points under a Poisson model with p below 0.0001. TCR abundances were normalised to the total number of TCRs sequenced per sample and were expressed as counts per million. MAIT TCRs were defined by TRAV1-2 paired with TRAJ12, TRAJ20 or TRAJ33, and iNKT TCRs by TRAV10 paired with TRAJ18. VDJdb, accessed on 1 November 2021, was searched for TCRs annotated for CMV, EBV and SARS-CoV-2, and TCRs annotated for more than one antigen were excluded. TCRdb reanalyzed the raw reads on its own, using fastp at Q25 for trimming and MiXCR for clone calling, and kept in-frame beta chains. Every CDR3 protein is listed once, alongside the most common genes and DNA of its rows. TCRdb's processing, not the study's, gives the V and J calls here. This sample is represented by 90,000 to 120,000 distinct CDR3 sequences; approximately 12% of them were singletons. The ten largest clones take up about 7.6% of the sample.

The trim is 4 bases for V and 0 bases for J, with a gap of 11 bases between the germline ends. The CDR1 and CDR2 encoded by the germline V gene are SGHTA and FQGNSA. There are 15 amino acids in the CDR3, from cysteine to phenylalanine inclusive. Only CDR3 DNA is held: 45 bases, read in frame from base 1. Findings and caveats that apply to the study as a whole: VDJdb matching was skewed toward anti-spike CD8 responses and likely underestimated virus-specific expansions, missing private and CD4 specificities.

There are many counts of this clonotype. Its antigen remains undetermined. No base-level quality is on record; no much larger clone is a single base apart. The chain is assembled from TRBV7-2 and TRBJ2-3; TRBD1 might be the D gene, on 5 matching bases. The TCR originated in an adult who was a healthcare worker with PCR-confirmed SARS-CoV-2 infection or an uninfected control (not recorded which). Sample: whole blood. The sequenced DNA: TGTGCCAGCAGCTCCGCAGGGATTAGCACAGATACGCAGTATTTT. The encoded protein is CASSSAGISTDTQYF.